This T cell receptor (beta chain) was profiled in a study of OX40 agonist ivuxolimab in advanced cancers. Study-level points and caveats: Mean expanded clone counts were higher in CD8+ than CD4+ T cells. In the 0.1 to 3.0 mg/kg range, CD4+ and CD8+ blood T cells had expanded clonally by week 6.

This clone came up once. Its antigen is currently unknown. This CDR3 comprises 16 residues. Per germline, CDR1 SGHAT and CDR2 FQNNGV. Trimming removed 4 bases from V and 4 bases from J; junction bases left unmatched: 12. Profiled with immunoSEQ multiplex PCR; TCRdb holds only in-frame clones, not every one. The sample has about 96,000 clones; 70% to 85% are singletons. The V gene is TRBV11-2, the J gene TRBJ2-7; 8 bases line up with TRBD1. The clonotype was recovered from an adult with an advanced solid tumor such as melanoma, head and neck, liver or kidney cancer. Specimen: CD4+ or CD8+ T cells sorted from blood, collected in a trial of the OX40 agonist ivuxolimab. CDR3 DNA sequence: TGTGCCAGCAGCTCTGGACAGGGCCGGCCTACTTACGAGCAGTACTTC. It specifies CASSSGQGRPTYEQYF.